This T cell receptor beta chain stems from a study of cytomegalovirus exposure and HLA in healthy donors (dated by TCRdb to the late 2010s). As for the study more broadly: According to a later analysis, the 120 or so validation repertoires were produced on the same platform as the 666 repertoires of the first cohort. The study aimed to test whether signatures of past pathogen exposure could be identified by cataloging public T cell receptors. Along with the approximately 650-subject first cohort, a separate validation cohort of over a hundred different subjects was used. High-throughput TCR immunosequencing, statistical association of individual TCRs with disease status, and machine learning were combined to predict cytomegalovirus infection status. The full study reports these points: The classifier was reported to diagnose cytomegalovirus status with high specificity and sensitivity in both the original and validation cohorts. In the study, some 160 TCR beta chains were listed as associated with cytomegalovirus. The authors suggested that the approach could potentially be generalized to other disease states and immunological phenotypes. Three of the identified cytomegalovirus-associated TCR beta chains were confirmed in vitro to be specific for cytomegalovirus antigens. The validation cohort had no HLA typing available for a later analysis, so co-occurrence within that cohort was assessed over all 130 or so repertoires. In a later analysis, TCRs clustered in the first cohort were found to also tend to co-occur in the roughly 110 validation repertoires, with about 94% of cluster scores above 0. Most TCR sequences were observed very rarely across donors, whereas some public TCRs were present in many individuals.

The germline V gene (reference sequence) supplies CDR1 GTSNPN and CDR2 SVGIG. The CDR3 measures 15 amino acids from cysteine to phenylalanine. The CDR3 DNA has 45 bases and is translated from base 1. Cut back by 1 base and 7 bases, the V and J ends lie 19 bases apart. Receptor amplification or capture employed the immunoSEQ multiplex PCR assay. As for the authors' bioinformatics: A statistical classification framework was built for diagnosing cytomegalovirus status from the catalog of TCR beta chain sequences. TCRdb took this table from immuneACCESS and kept in-frame rearrangements with V and J called. Such tables lack part of the clones; where checked against another copy, unresolved V genes explain under half of the gap, and the rest is unexplained. The V and J calls and clone size come from that table; D and trimming were worked out from the DNA. Counted in this sample were under 300,000 clones; approximately 86% of them appeared once. Roughly 0.99% of the sample belongs to the ten largest clones.

The donors belonged to the validation cohort of about 120 subjects, which was separate from the roughly 670-subject first cohort. This clone was observed once. No antigen is known for it. No clone much larger than this one lies a single base away; base qualities are absent. The receptor's source is a woman aged 18-29 years in good health and CMV-seronegative. Recombination joined TRBV30 with TRBJ1-1, and TRBD1 may be the D gene, going by 6 matching bases. Sequencing used PBMCs. The nucleotide sequence is TGTGCCTGGAGTGCCTTCGATCTCGAGACAGGTGAAGCTTTCTTT. Its amino acids are CAWSAFDLETGEAFF.